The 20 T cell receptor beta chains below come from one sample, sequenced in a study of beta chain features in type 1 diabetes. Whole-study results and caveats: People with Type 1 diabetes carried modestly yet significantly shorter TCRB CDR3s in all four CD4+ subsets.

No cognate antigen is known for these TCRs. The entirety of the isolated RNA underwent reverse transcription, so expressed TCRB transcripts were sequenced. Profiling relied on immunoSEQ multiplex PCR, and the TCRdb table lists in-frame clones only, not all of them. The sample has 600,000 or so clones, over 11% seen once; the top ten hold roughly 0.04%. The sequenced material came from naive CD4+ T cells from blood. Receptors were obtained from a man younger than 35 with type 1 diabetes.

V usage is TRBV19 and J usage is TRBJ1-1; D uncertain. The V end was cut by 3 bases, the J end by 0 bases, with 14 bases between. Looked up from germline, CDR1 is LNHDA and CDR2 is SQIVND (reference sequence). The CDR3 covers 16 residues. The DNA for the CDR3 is TGTGCCAGTAGTATGAGAGGTGGCGGACTGAACACTGAAGCTTTCTTT. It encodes CASSMRGGGLNTEAFF.

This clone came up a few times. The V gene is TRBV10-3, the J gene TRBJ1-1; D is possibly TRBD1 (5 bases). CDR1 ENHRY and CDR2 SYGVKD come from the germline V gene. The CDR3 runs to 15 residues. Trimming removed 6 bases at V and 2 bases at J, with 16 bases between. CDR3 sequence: CAISGLSGTNTEAFF. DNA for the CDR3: TGTGCCATCAGCGGCCTTAGCGGGACCAACACTGAAGCTTTCTTT.

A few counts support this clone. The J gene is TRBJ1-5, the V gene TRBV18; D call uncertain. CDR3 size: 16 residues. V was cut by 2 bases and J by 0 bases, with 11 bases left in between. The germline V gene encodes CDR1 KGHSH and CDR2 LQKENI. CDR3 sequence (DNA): TGTGCCAGCTCACCAGTCTCGGGGTCTAGCAATCAGCCCCAGCATTTT. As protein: CASSPVSGSSNQPQHF.

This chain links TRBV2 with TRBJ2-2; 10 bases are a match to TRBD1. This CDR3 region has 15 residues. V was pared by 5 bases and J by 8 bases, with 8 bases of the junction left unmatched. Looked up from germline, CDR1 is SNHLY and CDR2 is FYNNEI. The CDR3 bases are TGTGCCAGCAGTCCCCGACAGGGGGCATTTGGGGAGCTGTTTTTT. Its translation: CASSPRQGAFGELFF.

The CDR3 DNA reads TGTGCCAGCAGACGACAGGGCAATCAGCCCCAGCATTTT. Translation gives CASRRQGNQPQHF. The chain combines TRBV6-5 with TRBJ1-5, with a tentative D call TRBD1 (6 bases). V was clipped by 6 bases and J by 2 bases, with 8 bases between them. The CDR3 runs to 13 residues. Germline CDR1 and CDR2: MNHEY and SVGAGI.

The CDR3 loop reads CASSLTDSSQETQYF. As DNA, the CDR3 is TGTGCCAGCAGTCTAACTGACAGTTCCCAAGAGACCCAGTACTTC. The chain employs TRBV28 and TRBJ2-5, with D tentatively TRBD1 (5 bases). The CDR3 runs 15 residues. Germline V lookup: CDR1 MDHEN, CDR2 SYDVKM. The V end was cut by 5 bases, the J end by 1 base, with 14 bases between.

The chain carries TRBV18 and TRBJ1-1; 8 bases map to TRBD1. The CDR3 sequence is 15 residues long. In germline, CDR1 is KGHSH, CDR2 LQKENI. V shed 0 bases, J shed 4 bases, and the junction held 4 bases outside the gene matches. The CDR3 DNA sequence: TGTGCCAGCTCACCACCCGGACAGGGAGTCACTGAAGCTTTCTTT. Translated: CASSPPGQGVTEAFF.

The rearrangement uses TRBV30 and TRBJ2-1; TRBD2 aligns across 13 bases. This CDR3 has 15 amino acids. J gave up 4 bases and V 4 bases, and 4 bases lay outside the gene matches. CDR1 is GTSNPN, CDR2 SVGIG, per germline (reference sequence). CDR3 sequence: CAWTRLAGGYNEQFF. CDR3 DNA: TGTGCCTGGACAAGACTAGCGGGAGGTTACAATGAGCAGTTCTTC.

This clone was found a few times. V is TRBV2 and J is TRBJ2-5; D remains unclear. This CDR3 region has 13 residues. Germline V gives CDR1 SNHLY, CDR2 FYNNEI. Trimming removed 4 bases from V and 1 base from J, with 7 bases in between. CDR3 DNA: TGTGCCAGCAGTGGGCTAACCCAAGAGACCCAGTACTTC. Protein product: CASSGLTQETQYF.

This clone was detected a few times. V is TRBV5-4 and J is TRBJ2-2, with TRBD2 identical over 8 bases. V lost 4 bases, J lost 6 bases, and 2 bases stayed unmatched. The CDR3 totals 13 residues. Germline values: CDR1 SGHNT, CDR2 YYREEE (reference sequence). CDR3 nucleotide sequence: TGTGCCAGCAGCACGGGGGGGCCCGGGGAGCTGTTTTTT. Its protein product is CASSTGGPGELFF.

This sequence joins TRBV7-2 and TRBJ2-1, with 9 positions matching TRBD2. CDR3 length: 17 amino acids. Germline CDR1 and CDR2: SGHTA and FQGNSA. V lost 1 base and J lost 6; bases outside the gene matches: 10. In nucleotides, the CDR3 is TGTGCCAGCAGCTTAGAATTGAGGACTAGCGACACCAATGAGCAGTTCTTC. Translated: CASSLELRTSDTNEQFF.

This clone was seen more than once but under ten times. The CDR3 DNA reads as TGTGCCAGCAGCTTGACCGAGGACCTCTATACTTTCTACAATGAGCAGTTCTTC. Translated: CASSLTEDLYTFYNEQFF. V and J are TRBV21-1 and TRBJ2-1. TRBV21-1 is recorded as a pseudogene. This CDR3 region has 18 residues.

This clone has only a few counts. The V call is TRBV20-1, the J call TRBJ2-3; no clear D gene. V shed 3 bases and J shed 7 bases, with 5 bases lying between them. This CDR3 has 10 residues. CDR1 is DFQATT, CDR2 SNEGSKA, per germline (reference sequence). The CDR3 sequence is CSARPNTQYF. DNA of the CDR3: TGCAGTGCTAGGCCGAATACGCAGTATTTT.

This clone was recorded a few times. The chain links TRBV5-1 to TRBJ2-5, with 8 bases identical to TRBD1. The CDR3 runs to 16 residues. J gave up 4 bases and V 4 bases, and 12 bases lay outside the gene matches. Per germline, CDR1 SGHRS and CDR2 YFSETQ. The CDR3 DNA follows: TGCGCCAGCAGCAAACCAGACAGGGGATATGGAGAGACCCAGTACTTC. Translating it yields CASSKPDRGYGETQYF. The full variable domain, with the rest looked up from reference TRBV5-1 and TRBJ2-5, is KAGVTQTPRYLIKTRGQQVTLSCSPISGHRSVSWYQQTPGQGLQFLFEYFSETQRNKGNFPGRFSGRQFSNSRSEMNVSTLELGDSALYLCASSKPDRGYGETQYFGPGTRLLVL.

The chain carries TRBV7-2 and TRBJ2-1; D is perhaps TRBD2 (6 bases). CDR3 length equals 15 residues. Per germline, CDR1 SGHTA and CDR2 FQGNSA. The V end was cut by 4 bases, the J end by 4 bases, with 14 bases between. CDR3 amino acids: CASSSPREFYNEQFF. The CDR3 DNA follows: TGTGCCAGCAGCTCCCCCCGGGAGTTTTACAATGAGCAGTTCTTC.

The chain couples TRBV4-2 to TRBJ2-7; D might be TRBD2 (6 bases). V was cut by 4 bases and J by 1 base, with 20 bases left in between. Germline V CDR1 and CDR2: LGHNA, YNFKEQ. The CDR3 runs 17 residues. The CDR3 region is CASSRGTTGTSSYEQYF. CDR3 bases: TGTGCCAGCAGCCGCGGAACTACCGGGACTTCTTCCTACGAGCAGTACTTC.

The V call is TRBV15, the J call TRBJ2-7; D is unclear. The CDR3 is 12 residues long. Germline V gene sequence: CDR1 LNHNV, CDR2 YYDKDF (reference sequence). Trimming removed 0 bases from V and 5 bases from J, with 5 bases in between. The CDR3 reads CATSRESHEQYF. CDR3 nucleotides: TGTGCCACCAGCAGAGAGTCCCACGAGCAGTACTTC.

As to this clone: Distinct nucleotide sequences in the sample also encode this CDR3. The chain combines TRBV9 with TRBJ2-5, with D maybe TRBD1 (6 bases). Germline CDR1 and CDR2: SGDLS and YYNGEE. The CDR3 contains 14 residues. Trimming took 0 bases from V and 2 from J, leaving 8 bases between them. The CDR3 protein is CASSVGTAQETQYF. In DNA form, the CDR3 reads TGTGCCAGCAGCGTAGGGACAGCTCAAGAGACCCAGTACTTC.

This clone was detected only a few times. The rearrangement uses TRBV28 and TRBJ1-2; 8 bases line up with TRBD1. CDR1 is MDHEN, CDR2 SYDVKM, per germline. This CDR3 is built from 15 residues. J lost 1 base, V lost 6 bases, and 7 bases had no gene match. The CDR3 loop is CASSQPGGLNYGYTF. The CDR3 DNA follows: TGTGCCAGCAGCCAACCAGGGGGCCTTAACTATGGCTACACCTTC.

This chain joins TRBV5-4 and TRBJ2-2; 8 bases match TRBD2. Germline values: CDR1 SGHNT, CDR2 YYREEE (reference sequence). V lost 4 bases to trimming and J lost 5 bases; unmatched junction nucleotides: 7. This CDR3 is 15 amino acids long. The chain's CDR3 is CASSPSGRRTGELFF. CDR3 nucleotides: TGTGCCAGCAGCCCCAGCGGGAGAAGGACCGGGGAGCTGTTTTTT.